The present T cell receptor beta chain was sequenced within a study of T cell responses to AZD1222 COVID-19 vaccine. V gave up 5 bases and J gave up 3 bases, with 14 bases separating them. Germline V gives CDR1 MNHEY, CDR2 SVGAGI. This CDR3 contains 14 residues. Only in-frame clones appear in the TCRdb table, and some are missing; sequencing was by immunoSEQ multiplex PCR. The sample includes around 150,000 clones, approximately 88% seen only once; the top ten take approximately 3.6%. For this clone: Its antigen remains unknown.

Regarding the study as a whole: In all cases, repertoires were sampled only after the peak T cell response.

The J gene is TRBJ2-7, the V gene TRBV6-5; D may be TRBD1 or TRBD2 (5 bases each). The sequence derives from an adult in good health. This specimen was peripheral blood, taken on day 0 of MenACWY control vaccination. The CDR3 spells CASSITGRNYEQYF. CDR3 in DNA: TGTGCCAGCAGTATTACGGGACGAAACTACGAGCAGTACTTC.